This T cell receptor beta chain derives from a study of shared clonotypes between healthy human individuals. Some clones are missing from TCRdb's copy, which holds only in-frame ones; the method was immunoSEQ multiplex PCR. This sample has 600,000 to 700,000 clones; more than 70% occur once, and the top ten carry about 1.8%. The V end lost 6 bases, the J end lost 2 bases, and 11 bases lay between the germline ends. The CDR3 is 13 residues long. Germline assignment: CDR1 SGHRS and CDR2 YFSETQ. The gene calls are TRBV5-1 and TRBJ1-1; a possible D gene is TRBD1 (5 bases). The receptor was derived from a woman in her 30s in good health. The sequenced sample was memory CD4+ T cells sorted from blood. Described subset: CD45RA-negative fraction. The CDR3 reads CASTPGLNTEAFF. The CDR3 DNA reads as TGCGCCAGCACCCCGGGGCTCAACACTGAAGCTTTCTTT. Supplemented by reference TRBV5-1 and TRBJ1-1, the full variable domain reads KAGVTQTPRYLIKTRGQQVTLSCSPISGHRSVSWYQQTPGQGLQFLFEYFSETQRNKGNFPGRFSGRQFSNSRSEMNVSTLELGDSALYLCASTPGLNTEAFFGQGTRLTVV.